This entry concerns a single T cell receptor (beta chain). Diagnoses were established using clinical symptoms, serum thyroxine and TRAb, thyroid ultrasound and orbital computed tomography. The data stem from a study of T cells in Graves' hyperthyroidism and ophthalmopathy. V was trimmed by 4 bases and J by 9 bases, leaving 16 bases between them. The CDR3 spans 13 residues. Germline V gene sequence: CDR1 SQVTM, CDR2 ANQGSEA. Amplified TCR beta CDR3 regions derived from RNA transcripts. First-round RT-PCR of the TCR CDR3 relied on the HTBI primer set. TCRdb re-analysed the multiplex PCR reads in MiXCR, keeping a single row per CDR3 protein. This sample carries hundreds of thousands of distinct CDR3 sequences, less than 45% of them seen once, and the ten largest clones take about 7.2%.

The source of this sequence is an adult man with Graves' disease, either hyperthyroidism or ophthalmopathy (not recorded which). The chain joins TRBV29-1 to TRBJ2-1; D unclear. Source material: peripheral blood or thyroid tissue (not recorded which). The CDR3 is CSVAVGGRSEQFF. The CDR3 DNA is TGCAGCGTTGCAGTGGGCGGTCGTAGTGAGCAGTTCTTC.